This entry lists 28 T cell receptor beta chains sequenced from one sample in a study of T cell responses to AZD1222 COVID-19 vaccine. Only in-frame clones appear in the TCRdb table, and some are missing; sequencing was by immunoSEQ multiplex PCR. The sample yields around 99,000 clones, about 90% seen once. The specimen was peripheral blood, collected on day 0 of AZD1222 vaccination. Receptors originate from an adult in good health.

The chain joins TRBV5-1 to TRBJ2-1; D gene unclear. The germline gives CDR1 SGHRS, CDR2 YFSETQ. CDR3 length: 15 residues. Trimming stripped 0 bases from V and 4 bases from J, with 11 bases between. The CDR3 bases are TGCGCCAGCAGCTTGGCTCAGCCCCTTTACAATGAGCAGTTCTTC. It encodes CASSLAQPLYNEQFF.

The chain employs TRBV3-1 (or the pseudogene TRBV3-2) and TRBJ2-1; no clear D. The CDR3 is 13 residues long. Trimming left V 6 bases short and J 8 bases short, with 14 bases between. The germline V gene encodes CDR1 LGHDT and CDR2 YNNKEL (reference sequence). The CDR3, as DNA: TGTGCCAGCAGGCCGTCGAGTCGCGATGAGCAGTTCTTC. Protein: CASRPSSRDEQFF.

The V and J genes are TRBV7-2 and TRBJ2-7; D is unresolved. V lost 2 bases and J 6 bases, leaving 11 bases between the germline ends. The CDR3 contains 13 residues. Germline CDR1 is SGHTA and CDR2 is FQGNSA. CDR3 DNA sequence: TGTGCCAGCAGCTTAAGGAGCGCAGGCGAGCAGTACTTC. Its protein product is CASSLRSAGEQYF.

V and J are TRBV27 and TRBJ1-6; 8 nucleotides agree with TRBD1. Germline CDR1 and CDR2: MNHEY and SMNVEV (reference sequence). The V and J ends lost 2 bases and 7 bases, in that order; junction bases with no gene match: 10. CDR3 length equals 17 residues. CDR3 in DNA: TGTGCCAGCAGTTTAGGAGACAGGGGCAAGGTGAATTCACCCCTCCACTTT. It yields the protein CASSLGDRGKVNSPLHF.

The chain uses TRBV11-2 and TRBJ1-2, with 7 bases lining up with TRBD1. The CDR3 has 12 residues. The ends lost 5 bases at V and 4 bases at J; junction bases unmatched: 1. Germline V gene data show CDR1 as SGHAT and CDR2 as FQNNGV. The CDR3, as DNA: TGTGCCAGCAGCAGGGACAGCTATGGCTACACCTTC. Its protein is CASSRDSYGYTF.

The sample holds one count of this clone. The V gene is TRBV5-4, the J gene TRBJ1-5; D gene uncertain. Germline assignment: CDR1 SGHNT and CDR2 YYREEE (reference sequence). This CDR3 comprises 13 residues. Deletions cut 0 bases from V and 4 bases from J, with 5 bases between. CDR3 DNA sequence: TGTGCCAGCAGCTTGGGAGAGAATCAGCCCCAGCATTTT. Amino acid sequence: CASSLGENQPQHF.

The rearrangement joins TRBV19 to TRBJ2-1, with 11 bases matching TRBD2. This CDR3 region has 18 residues. The germline CDR1 and CDR2 sequences are LNHDA and SQIVND (reference sequence). V lost 3 bases, J lost 1 base, and 8 bases stayed unmatched. The DNA of the CDR3 is TGTGCCAGTAGTATCAGGGCTCTAGCGGGAGGTTCCTACAATGAGCAGTTCTTC. Translation gives CASSIRALAGGSYNEQFF.

The chain recombines TRBV7-3 with TRBJ1-1, with TRBD1 as a possible D gene (5 bases). Between the trimmed V and J ends, which lost 1 base and 5 bases, there was a span of 14 bases. The CDR3 length is 15 residues. Germline V gene sequence: CDR1 SGHTA, CDR2 FQGTGA. The CDR3 DNA sequence: TGTGCCAGCAGCTTAAAGGGCCCGGCAGGGACTGAAGCTTTCTTT. It encodes CASSLKGPAGTEAFF.

This sequence joins TRBV9 and TRBJ1-6; the D is unclear. This CDR3 is built from 16 residues. Trimming removed 3 bases from V and 0 bases from J, with 10 bases in between. Per the germline V gene, CDR1 is SGDLS and CDR2 is YYNGEE. The DNA for the CDR3 is TGTGCCAGCAGCGAAGAAAAGAGCTCCTATAATTCACCCCTCCACTTT. Translating it yields CASSEEKSSYNSPLHF.

The chain recombines TRBV3-1 (or the pseudogene TRBV3-2) with TRBJ1-6; 9 bases match TRBD1. V gave up 6 bases and J gave up 9 bases; unmatched junction bases: 9. Germline V lookup: CDR1 LGHDT, CDR2 YNNKEL (reference sequence). CDR3 length: 15 residues. The CDR3 nucleotides read TGTGCCAGCAGTGCAGTGACAGGGGGAGGTTCACCCCTCCACTTT. Its translation is CASSAVTGGGSPLHF.

The chain employs TRBV29-1 and TRBJ1-2; 7 bases match TRBD1. The J segment lost 4 bases and the V segment lost 4 bases, leaving 9 bases of the junction unmatched. CDR3 length: 14 amino acids. Per the germline V gene, CDR1 is SQVTM and CDR2 is ANQGSEA. This CDR3 is CSVVGQGVLYGYTF. CDR3 DNA: TGCAGCGTTGTTGGGCAGGGGGTCCTCTATGGCTACACCTTC.

This chain links TRBV5-1 with TRBJ2-1; D is undetermined. CDR1 and CDR2 from the germline V gene are SGHRS and YFSETQ. The CDR3 is made up of 12 amino acids. The V end was cut by 2 bases, the J end by 6 bases, with 6 bases between. CDR3 protein: CASSFLGNEQFF. CDR3 coding DNA: TGCGCCAGCAGCTTCCTCGGCAATGAGCAGTTCTTC.

This clone was recorded only once. The gene calls are TRBV24-1 and TRBJ2-7; TRBD1 matches 9 bases. CDR1 is KGHDR, CDR2 SFDVKD, per germline. The CDR3 is 14 amino acids. V gave up 3 bases and J gave up 6 bases; unmatched junction bases: 5. CDR3 sequence: CATSDPGQGSEQYF. Here the CDR3 DNA reads TGTGCCACCAGTGATCCGGGACAGGGCAGCGAGCAGTACTTC.

The chain couples TRBV28 to TRBJ1-5, with D possibly TRBD1 on 6 matching bases. This CDR3 has 15 residues. Trimming cost V 2 bases and J 3 bases, with 11 bases left between them. CDR1 is MDHEN and CDR2 is SYDVKM in the germline V gene. The CDR3 spells CASSLRGSDNQPQHF. CDR3 nucleotides: TGTGCCAGCAGTTTAAGGGGGAGCGACAATCAGCCCCAGCATTTT.

The chain is built from TRBV12-3 or TRBV12-4 and TRBJ1-2; 8 bases line up with TRBD1. Losses at the gene ends were 8 bases for V and 5 bases for J; bases not matched to a gene: 7. The CDR3 loop spans 13 amino acids. DNA for the CDR3: TGTGCCAGCGCAGGGGGCTATAGGTATGGCTACACCTTC. As protein: CASAGGYRYGYTF.

The J gene is TRBJ1-2, the V gene TRBV27, with TRBD1 as a possible D gene (6 bases). The germline V and J ends were trimmed by 0 bases and 7 bases, with 12 bases remaining between them. The CDR3 has 14 amino acids. Germline V gene sequence: CDR1 MNHEY, CDR2 SMNVEV (reference sequence). CDR3 nucleotides: TGTGCCAGCAGTTTATCTTCAACAGGGATTGGCTACACCTTC. The encoded protein is CASSLSSTGIGYTF.

The chain joins TRBV19 to TRBJ2-3; 12 nucleotides match TRBD1. The V segment lost 6 bases and the J segment 4 bases; nucleotides outside the gene matches: 11. Germline V lookup: CDR1 LNHDA, CDR2 SQIVND (reference sequence). The CDR3 has 17 amino acids. In nucleotides, the CDR3 is TGTGCCAGTAGGCCGGGACAGGGGGCCATACATCCAGATACGCAGTATTTT. Amino acid sequence: CASRPGQGAIHPDTQYF.

This sequence joins TRBV5-4 and TRBJ2-2; a weak D match, TRBD1 (6 bases). This CDR3 is built from 16 residues. Trimming cost V 0 bases and J 0 bases, with 9 bases left between them. The germline gives CDR1 SGHNT, CDR2 YYREEE (reference sequence). In DNA form, the CDR3 reads TGTGCCAGCAGCTTGGTGACAGGCGCGAACACCGGGGAGCTGTTTTTT. Translated, it gives CASSLVTGANTGELFF.

V usage is TRBV6-2 or TRBV6-3 and J usage is TRBJ1-2; D remains unclear. Germline CDR1 reads MNHEY; CDR2 reads SVGEGT. This CDR3 comprises 12 residues. V gave up 2 bases and J gave up 4 bases, with 5 bases separating them. The CDR3: CASSYVGYGYTF. The CDR3, as DNA: TGTGCCAGCAGTTACGTCGGCTATGGCTACACCTTC.

The chain links TRBV9 to TRBJ1-1, with a weak D call TRBD1 (5 bases). The CDR3 sequence is 14 residues long. The germline CDR1 and CDR2 sequences are SGDLS and YYNGEE. Trimming removed 3 bases from V and 0 bases from J, with 9 bases in between. The CDR3 DNA reads TGTGCCAGCAGCGCCCGACAGATGAACACTGAAGCTTTCTTT. This translates into CASSARQMNTEAFF.

This chain joins TRBV19 and TRBJ2-1; 12 bases line up with TRBD2. Trimming at V came to 5 bases and at J to 9 bases, leaving 11 bases not matched to a gene. The CDR3 is 16 amino acids. Looked up from germline, CDR1 is LNHDA and CDR2 is SQIVND (reference sequence). The CDR3 here is CASSFRLAGVLGEQFF. The CDR3 region has the DNA TGTGCCAGTAGTTTCAGACTAGCGGGGGTCTTAGGTGAGCAGTTCTTC. The full variable domain, its missing parts supplied by reference TRBV19 and TRBJ2-1, is DGGITQSPKYLFRKEGQNVTLSCEQNLNHDAMYWYRQDPGQGLRLIYYSQIVNDFQKGDIAEGYSVSREKKESFPLTVTSAQKNPTAFYLCASSFRLAGVLGEQFFGPGTRLTVL.

The rearrangement uses TRBV5-1 and TRBJ1-4; possible D gene TRBD1, 6 bases. Between the trimmed V and J ends, which lost 5 bases and 1 base, there was a span of 12 bases. Looked up from germline, CDR1 is SGHRS and CDR2 is YFSETQ. There are 15 residues in the CDR3. The CDR3 is CASRNVGGTNEKLFF. CDR3 nucleotides: TGCGCCAGCAGGAATGTAGGGGGAACTAATGAAAAACTGTTTTTT.

The genes are TRBV19 and TRBJ1-6, with D perhaps matching TRBD1 (5 bases). The CDR3 consists of 15 residues. V lost 6 bases and J lost 9, with 18 bases in between. Germline CDR1 and CDR2: LNHDA and SQIVND (reference sequence). In DNA form, the CDR3 reads TGTGCCAGTAGAGTCCCCGGGACCTCAACTTCACCCCTCCACTTT. This gives the protein CASRVPGTSTSPLHF.

This clone was counted between two and nine times. This chain links TRBV24-1 with TRBJ1-1; 8 bases align to TRBD1. CDR1 KGHDR and CDR2 SFDVKD come from the germline V gene. The CDR3 length is 15 residues. The trim removed 9 bases at V and 1 base at J, leaving 9 bases unmatched. In DNA, the CDR3 is TGTGCCACCGCCTCCGGGACAGGCTCGAACACTGAAGCTTTCTTT. Translation gives CATASGTGSNTEAFF.

The CDR3 coding sequence is TGTGCTAGGGGGCCCCCCGGGGGGACCACCTACGAGCAGTACTTC. Protein: CARGPPGGTTYEQYF. This chain uses TRBV12-5 with TRBJ2-7; 7 nucleotides match TRBD2. This CDR3 comprises 15 residues. Germline CDR1 reads LGHNT; CDR2 reads FRNRAP. With V trimmed by 9 bases and J by 2 bases, 13 bases remained unmatched.

As DNA, the CDR3 is TGTGCCAGCAGCGTAGAGGGTAGCGGGTATCACAATGAGCAGTTCTTC. Its protein product is CASSVEGSGYHNEQFF. The V call is TRBV9, the J call TRBJ2-1; 7 positions match TRBD2. The CDR3 runs to 16 residues. Germline CDR1 reads SGDLS; CDR2 reads YYNGEE. Germline trimming cut 0 bases from V and 5 bases from J; bases unmatched to any gene: 8. The variable domain in full, completed from reference TRBV9 and TRBJ2-1, reads DSGVTQTPKHLITATGQRVTLRCSPRSGDLSVYWYQQSLDQGLQFLIQYYNGEERAKGNILERFSAQQFPDLHSELNLSSLELGDSALYFCASSVEGSGYHNEQFFGPGTRLTVL.

The genes are TRBV5-6 and TRBJ1-2; D not certain. Looked up from germline, CDR1 is SGHDT and CDR2 is YYEEEE. CDR3 length: 16 amino acids. V lost 0 bases, J lost 0 bases, and 12 bases lay in between. The CDR3 reads CASSLDGQRANYGYTF. The CDR3 DNA is TGTGCCAGCAGCTTGGACGGCCAGAGAGCTAACTATGGCTACACCTTC.

The rearrangement joins TRBV19 to TRBJ1-2; a possible D gene is TRBD1 (5 bases). V was clipped by 7 bases and J by 8 bases, with 11 bases between them. The CDR3 extends over 11 amino acids. Germline CDR1 is LNHDA and CDR2 is SQIVND (reference sequence). In nucleotides, the CDR3 is TGTGCCAGTACCTACGAGGGGGGCTACACCTTC. Its translation: CASTYEGGYTF.